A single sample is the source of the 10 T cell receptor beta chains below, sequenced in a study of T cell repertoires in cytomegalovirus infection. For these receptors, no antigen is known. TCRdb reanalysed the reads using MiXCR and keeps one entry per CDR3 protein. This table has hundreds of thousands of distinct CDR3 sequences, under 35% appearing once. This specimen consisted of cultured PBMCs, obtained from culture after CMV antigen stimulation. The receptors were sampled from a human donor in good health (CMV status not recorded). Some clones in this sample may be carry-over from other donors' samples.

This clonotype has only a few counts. CDR3 DNA sequence: TGTGCCAGCAGCCAAGAAGGAAGCCAGCCCTGGACTGAAGCTTTCTTT. It specifies CASSQEGSQPWTEAFF. The chain employs TRBV4-2 and TRBJ1-1, with D hard to call. Trimming shortened V by 0 bases and J by 5 bases, and 16 bases separated the two germline ends. CDR3 length equals 16 residues. CDR1 LGHNA and CDR2 YNFKEQ come from the germline V gene.

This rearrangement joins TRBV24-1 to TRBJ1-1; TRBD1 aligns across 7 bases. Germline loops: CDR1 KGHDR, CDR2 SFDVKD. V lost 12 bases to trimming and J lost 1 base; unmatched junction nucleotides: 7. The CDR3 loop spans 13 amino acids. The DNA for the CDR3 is TGTGCCGTCGAACGACAGGGGAACACTGAAGCTTTCTTT. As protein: CAVERQGNTEAFF.

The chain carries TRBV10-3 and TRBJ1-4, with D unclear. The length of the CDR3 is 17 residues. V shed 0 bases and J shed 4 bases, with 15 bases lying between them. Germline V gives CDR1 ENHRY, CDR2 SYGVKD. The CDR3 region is CAISESRGRADNEKLFF. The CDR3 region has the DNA TGTGCCATCAGTGAGTCGAGAGGAAGGGCAGATAATGAAAAACTGTTTTTT.

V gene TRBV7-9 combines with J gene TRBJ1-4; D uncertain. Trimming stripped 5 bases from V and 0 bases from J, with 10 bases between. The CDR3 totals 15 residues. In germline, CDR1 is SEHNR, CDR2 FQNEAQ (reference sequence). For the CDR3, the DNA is TGTGCCAGCAGCCCGCACCAAGCAACTAATGAAAAACTGTTTTTT. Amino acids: CASSPHQATNEKLFF.

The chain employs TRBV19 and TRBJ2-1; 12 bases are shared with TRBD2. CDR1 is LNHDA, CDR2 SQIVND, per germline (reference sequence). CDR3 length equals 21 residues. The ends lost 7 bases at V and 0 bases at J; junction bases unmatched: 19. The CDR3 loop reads CASTTPSGLAGTRGSYNEQFF. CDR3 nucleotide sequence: TGTGCCAGTACCACACCCTCGGGACTAGCGGGTACCAGGGGCTCCTACAATGAGCAGTTCTTC.

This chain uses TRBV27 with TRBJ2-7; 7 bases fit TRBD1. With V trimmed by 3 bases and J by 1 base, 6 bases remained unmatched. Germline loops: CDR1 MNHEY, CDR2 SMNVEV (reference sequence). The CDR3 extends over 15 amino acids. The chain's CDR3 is CASSFQGTDSYEQYF. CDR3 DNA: TGTGCCAGCAGTTTCCAAGGGACAGATTCCTACGAGCAGTACTTC.

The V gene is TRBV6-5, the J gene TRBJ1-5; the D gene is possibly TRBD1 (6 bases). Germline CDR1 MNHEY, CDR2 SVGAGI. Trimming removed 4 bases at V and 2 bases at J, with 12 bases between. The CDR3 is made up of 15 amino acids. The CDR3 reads CASSSTGTGNQPQHF. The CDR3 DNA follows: TGTGCCAGCAGTTCGACAGGTACTGGCAATCAGCCCCAGCATTTT.

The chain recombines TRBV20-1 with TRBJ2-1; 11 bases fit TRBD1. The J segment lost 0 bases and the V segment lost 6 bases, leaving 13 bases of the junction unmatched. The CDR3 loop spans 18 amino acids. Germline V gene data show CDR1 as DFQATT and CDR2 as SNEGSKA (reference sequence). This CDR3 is CSALPGQGVKSSYNEQFF. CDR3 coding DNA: TGCAGTGCGCTTCCGGGACAGGGGGTCAAGAGCTCCTACAATGAGCAGTTCTTC.

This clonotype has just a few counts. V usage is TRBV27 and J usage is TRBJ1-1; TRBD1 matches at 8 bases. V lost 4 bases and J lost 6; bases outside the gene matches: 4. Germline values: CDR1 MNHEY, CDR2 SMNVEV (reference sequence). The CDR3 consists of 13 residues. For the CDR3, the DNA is TGTGCCAGCAGTTGGACAGGGAGTCCTGAAGCTTTCTTT. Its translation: CASSWTGSPEAFF.

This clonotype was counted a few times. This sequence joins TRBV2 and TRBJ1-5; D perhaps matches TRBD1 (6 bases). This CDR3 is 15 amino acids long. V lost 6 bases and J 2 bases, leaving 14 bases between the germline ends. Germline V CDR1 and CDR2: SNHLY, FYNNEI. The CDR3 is CASSKSNRGNQPQHF. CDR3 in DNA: TGTGCCAGCAGCAAGTCCAACAGGGGCAATCAGCCCCAGCATTTT.